Shown below are 2 T cell receptor beta chains from a single sample sequenced in a study of shared clonotypes between healthy human individuals. The repertoire was sequenced with immunoSEQ multiplex PCR; TCRdb's copy has only in-frame clones and lacks some. This sample has about 1.5 million clones, with around 95% found just once. Material for sequencing was naive CD4+ T cells sorted from blood. Subset: CD45RA+ positively selected. The source of these receptors is a man aged 25 to 40 in good health.

This clone appeared once. The chain employs TRBV28 and TRBJ1-5, with 9 bases matching TRBD1. Germline loops: CDR1 MDHEN, CDR2 SYDVKM. V gave up 3 bases and J gave up 1 base; unmatched junction bases: 4. The CDR3 is 16 residues long. In nucleotides, the CDR3 is TGTGCCAGCAGTTTCCCACAGGGGGCGAGCAATCAGCCCCAGCATTTT. This sequence encodes CASSFPQGASNQPQHF.

To note about this clone: Other DNA sequences in the same sample also yield this CDR3. The chain combines TRBV7-9 with TRBJ2-3; 9 nucleotides line up with TRBD1. The germline CDR1 and CDR2 sequences are SEHNR and FQNEAQ (reference sequence). This CDR3 contains 15 residues. The V segment lost 5 bases and the J segment 1 base; nucleotides outside the gene matches: 4. In nucleotides, the CDR3 is TGTGCCAGCAGCCCGCGACAGGGGGGCACAGATACGCAGTATTTT. Amino acids: CASSPRQGGTDTQYF.